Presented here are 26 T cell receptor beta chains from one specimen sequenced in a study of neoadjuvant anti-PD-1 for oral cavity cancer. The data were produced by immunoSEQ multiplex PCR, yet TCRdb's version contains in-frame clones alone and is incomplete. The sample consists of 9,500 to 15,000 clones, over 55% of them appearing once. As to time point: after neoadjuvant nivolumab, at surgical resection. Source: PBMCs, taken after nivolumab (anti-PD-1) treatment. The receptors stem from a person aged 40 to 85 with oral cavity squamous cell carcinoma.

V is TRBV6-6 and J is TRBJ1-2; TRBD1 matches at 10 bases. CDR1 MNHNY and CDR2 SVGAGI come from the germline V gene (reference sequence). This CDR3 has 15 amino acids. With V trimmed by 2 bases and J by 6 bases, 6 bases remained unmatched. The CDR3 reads CASSYPGTGVNGYTF. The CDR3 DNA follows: TGTGCCAGCAGTTACCCCGGGACAGGGGTCAATGGCTACACCTTC.

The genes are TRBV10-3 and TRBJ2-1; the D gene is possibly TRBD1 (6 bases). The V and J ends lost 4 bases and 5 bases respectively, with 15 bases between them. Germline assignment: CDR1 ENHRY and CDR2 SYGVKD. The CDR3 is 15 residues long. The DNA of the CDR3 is TGTGCCATCAGTGTGGGCCCCGACAGGAACAATGAGCAGTTCTTC. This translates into CAISVGPDRNNEQFF.

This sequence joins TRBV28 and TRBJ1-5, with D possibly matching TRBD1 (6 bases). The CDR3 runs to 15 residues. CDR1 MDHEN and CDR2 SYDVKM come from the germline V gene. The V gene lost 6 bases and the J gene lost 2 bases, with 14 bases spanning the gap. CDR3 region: CASRPQGHRNQPQHF. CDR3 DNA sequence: TGTGCCAGCAGACCCCAGGGGCACCGCAATCAGCCCCAGCATTTT.

CDR3: CASSQMLMGPRAWYGYTF. The CDR3 bases are TGTGCCAGCAGCCAAATGCTTATGGGACCTAGGGCATGGTATGGCTACACCTTC. The gene calls are TRBV4-2 and TRBJ1-2, with D perhaps TRBD1 (5 bases). CDR1 is LGHNA and CDR2 is YNFKEQ in the germline V gene. This CDR3 has 18 amino acids. Trimming stripped 2 bases from V and 5 bases from J, with 24 bases between.

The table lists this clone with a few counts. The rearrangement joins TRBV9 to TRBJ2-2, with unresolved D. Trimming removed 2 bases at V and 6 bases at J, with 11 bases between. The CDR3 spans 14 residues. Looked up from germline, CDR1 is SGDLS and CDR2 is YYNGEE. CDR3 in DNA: TGTGCCAGCAGCGTGGTCCCAAGTCCCGGGGAGCTGTTTTTT. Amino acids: CASSVVPSPGELFF.

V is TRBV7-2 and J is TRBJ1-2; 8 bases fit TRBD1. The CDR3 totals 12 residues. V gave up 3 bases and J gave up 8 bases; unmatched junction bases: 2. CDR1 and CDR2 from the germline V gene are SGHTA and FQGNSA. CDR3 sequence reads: CASSFGQGGYTF. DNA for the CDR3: TGTGCCAGCAGCTTCGGACAGGGAGGCTACACCTTC.

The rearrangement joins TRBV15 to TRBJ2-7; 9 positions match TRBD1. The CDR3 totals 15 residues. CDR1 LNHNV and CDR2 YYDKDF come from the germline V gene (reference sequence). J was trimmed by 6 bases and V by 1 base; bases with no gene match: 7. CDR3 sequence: CATSRGRTGVGEQYF. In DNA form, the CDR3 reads TGTGCCACCAGCAGAGGTCGGACAGGGGTTGGCGAGCAGTACTTC.

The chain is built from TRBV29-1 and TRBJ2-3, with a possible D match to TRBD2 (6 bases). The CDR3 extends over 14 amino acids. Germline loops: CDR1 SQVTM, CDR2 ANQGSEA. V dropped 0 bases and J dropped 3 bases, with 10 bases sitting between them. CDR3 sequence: CSVEEGGWTDTQYF. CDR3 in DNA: TGCAGCGTTGAAGAAGGAGGGTGGACAGATACGCAGTATTTT.

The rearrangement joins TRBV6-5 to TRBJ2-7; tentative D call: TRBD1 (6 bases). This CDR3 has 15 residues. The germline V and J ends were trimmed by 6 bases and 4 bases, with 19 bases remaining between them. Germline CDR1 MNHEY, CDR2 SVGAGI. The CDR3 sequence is CASSPGHSRRYEQYF. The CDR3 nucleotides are TGTGCCAGCAGCCCGGGACATTCAAGAAGATACGAGCAGTACTTC.

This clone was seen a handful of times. As DNA, the CDR3 is TGCGCCAGCAGCTTGGCCCCGGCAGGTGAAGCTTTCTTT. Translating gives CASSLAPAGEAFF. The chain has TRBV5-1 and TRBJ1-1; D remains ambiguous. The V gene's germline CDR1 is SGHRS and CDR2 YFSETQ. V gave up 0 bases and J gave up 7 bases, with 10 bases separating them. This CDR3 has 13 residues.

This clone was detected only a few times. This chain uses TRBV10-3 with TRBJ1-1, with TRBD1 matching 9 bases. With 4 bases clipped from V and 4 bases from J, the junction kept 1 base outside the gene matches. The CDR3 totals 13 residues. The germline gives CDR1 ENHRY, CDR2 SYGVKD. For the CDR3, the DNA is TGTGCCATCAGTGGGGGACAGGGCACTGAAGCTTTCTTT. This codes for CAISGGQGTEAFF.

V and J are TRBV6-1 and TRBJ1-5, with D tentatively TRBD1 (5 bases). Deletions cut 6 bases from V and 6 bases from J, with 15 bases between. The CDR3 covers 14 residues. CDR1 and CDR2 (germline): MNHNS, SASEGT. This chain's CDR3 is CASRVVGLGQPQHF. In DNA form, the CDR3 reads TGTGCCAGCAGGGTGGTGGGGCTGGGTCAGCCCCAGCATTTT.

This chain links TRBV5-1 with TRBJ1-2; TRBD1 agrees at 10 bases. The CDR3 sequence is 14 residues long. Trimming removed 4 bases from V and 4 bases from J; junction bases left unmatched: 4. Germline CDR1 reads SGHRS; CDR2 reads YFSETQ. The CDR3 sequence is CASSGDRGGYGYTF. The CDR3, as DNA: TGCGCCAGCAGCGGGGACAGGGGCGGCTATGGCTACACCTTC.

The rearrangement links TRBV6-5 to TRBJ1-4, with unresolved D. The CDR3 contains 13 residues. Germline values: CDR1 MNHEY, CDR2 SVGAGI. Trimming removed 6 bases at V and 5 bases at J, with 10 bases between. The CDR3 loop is CASSYRTNEKLFF. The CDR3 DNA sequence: TGTGCCAGCAGCTACAGAACAAATGAAAAACTGTTTTTT.

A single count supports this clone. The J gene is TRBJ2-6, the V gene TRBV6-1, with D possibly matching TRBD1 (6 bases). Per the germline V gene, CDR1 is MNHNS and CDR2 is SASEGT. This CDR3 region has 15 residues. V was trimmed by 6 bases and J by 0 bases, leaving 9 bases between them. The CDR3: CASRPGDSGANVLTF. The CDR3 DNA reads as TGTGCCAGCAGGCCAGGGGACTCTGGGGCCAACGTCCTGACTTTC.

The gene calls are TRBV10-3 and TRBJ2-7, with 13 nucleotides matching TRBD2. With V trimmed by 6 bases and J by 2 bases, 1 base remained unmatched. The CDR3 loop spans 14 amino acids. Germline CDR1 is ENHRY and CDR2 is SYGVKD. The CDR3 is CAIRGTSGAYEQYF. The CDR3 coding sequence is TGTGCCATCAGGGGGACTAGCGGGGCCTACGAGCAGTACTTC.

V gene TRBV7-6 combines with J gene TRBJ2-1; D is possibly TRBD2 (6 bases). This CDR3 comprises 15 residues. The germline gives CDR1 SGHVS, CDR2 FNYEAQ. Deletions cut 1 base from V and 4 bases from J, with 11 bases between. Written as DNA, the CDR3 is TGTGCCAGCAGCTTAGTTCCTAGCGTTTACAATGAGCAGTTCTTC. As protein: CASSLVPSVYNEQFF. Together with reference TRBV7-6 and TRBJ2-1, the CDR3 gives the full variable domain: GAGVSQSPRYKVTKRGQDVALRCDPISGHVSLYWYRQALGQGPEFLTYFNYEAQQDKSGLPNDRFSAERPEGSISTLTIQRTEQRDSAMYRCASSLVPSVYNEQFFGPGTRLTVL.

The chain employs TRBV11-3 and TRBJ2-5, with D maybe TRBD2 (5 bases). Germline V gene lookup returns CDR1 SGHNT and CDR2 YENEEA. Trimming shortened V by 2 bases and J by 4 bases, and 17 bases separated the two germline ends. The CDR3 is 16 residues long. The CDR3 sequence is CASSLHSGIGGETQYF. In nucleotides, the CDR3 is TGTGCCAGCAGCTTACATTCGGGAATCGGAGGAGAGACCCAGTACTTC. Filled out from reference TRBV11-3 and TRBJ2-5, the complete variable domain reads EAGVVQSPRYKIIEKKQPVAFWCNPISGHNTLYWYLQNLGQGPELLIRYENEEAVDDSQLPKDRFSAERLKGVDSTLKIQPAELGDSAVYLCASSLHSGIGGETQYFGPGTRLLVL.

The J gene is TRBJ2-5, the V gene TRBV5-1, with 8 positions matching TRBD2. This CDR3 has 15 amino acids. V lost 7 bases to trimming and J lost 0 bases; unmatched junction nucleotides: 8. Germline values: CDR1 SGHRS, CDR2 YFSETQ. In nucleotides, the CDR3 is TGCGCCAGCGCAACAGGTAGCGGGAACCAAGAGACCCAGTACTTC. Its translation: CASATGSGNQETQYF.

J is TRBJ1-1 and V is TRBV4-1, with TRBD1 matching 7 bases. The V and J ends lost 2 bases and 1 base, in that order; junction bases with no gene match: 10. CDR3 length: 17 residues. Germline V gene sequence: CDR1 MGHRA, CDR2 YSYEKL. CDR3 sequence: CASSQPRQGLRNTEAFF. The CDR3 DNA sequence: TGCGCCAGCAGCCAACCTAGACAGGGCCTAAGGAACACTGAAGCTTTCTTT.

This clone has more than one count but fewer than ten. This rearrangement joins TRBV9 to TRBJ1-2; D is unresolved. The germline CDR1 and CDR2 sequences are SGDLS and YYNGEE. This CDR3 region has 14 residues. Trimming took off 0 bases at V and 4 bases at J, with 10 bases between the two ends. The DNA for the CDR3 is TGTGCCAGCAGCGTAGATCGAAATCCCTATGGCTACACCTTC. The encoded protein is CASSVDRNPYGYTF. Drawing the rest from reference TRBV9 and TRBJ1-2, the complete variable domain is DSGVTQTPKHLITATGQRVTLRCSPRSGDLSVYWYQQSLDQGLQFLIQYYNGEERAKGNILERFSAQQFPDLHSELNLSSLELGDSALYFCASSVDRNPYGYTFGSGTRLTVV.

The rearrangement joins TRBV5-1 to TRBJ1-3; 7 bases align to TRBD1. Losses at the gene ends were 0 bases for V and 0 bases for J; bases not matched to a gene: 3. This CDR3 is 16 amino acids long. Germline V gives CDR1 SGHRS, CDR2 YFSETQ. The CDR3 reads CASSLVYRGSGNTIYF. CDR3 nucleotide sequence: TGCGCCAGCAGCTTGGTCTACAGGGGCTCTGGAAACACCATATATTTT.

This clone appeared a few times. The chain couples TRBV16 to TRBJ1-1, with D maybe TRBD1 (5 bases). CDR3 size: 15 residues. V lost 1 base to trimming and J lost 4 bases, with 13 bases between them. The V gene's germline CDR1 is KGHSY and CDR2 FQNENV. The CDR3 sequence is CASSQLSGGSTEAFF. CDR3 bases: TGTGCCAGCAGCCAATTATCGGGGGGTAGCACTGAAGCTTTCTTT.

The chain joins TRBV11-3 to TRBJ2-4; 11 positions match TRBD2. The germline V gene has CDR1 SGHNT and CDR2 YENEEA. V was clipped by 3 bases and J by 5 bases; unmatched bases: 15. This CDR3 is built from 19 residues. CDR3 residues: CASSFLSTSGRPSENIQYF. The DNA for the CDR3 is TGTGCCAGCAGCTTTCTCAGCACTAGCGGGAGACCCTCGGAAAACATTCAGTACTTC.

The CDR3 sequence is CASSFRSGRSGDEQYF. CDR3 DNA sequence: TGTGCCAGCAGCTTCAGGAGCGGGAGAAGTGGAGACGAGCAGTACTTC. This chain links TRBV7-9 with TRBJ2-7; 8 bases align to TRBD2. With 3 bases clipped from V and 5 bases from J, the junction kept 12 bases outside the gene matches. CDR3 length: 16 amino acids. Looked up from germline, CDR1 is SEHNR and CDR2 is FQNEAQ (reference sequence).

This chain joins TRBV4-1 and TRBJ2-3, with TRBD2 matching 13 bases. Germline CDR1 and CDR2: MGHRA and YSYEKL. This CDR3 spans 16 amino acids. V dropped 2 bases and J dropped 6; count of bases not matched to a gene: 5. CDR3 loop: CASSQLTLAGGDTQYF. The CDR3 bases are TGCGCCAGCAGCCAACTAACACTAGCGGGGGGGGATACGCAGTATTTT.